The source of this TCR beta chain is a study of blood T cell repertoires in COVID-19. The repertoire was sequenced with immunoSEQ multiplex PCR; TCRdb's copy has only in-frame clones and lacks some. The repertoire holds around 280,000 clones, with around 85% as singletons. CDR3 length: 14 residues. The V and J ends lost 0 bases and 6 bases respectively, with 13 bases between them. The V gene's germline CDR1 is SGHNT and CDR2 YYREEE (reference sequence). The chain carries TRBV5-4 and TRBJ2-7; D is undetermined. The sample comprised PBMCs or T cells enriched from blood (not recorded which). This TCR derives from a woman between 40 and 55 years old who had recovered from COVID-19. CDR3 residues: CASSLGTPGAEQYF. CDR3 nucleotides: TGTGCCAGCAGCTTGGGAACTCCTGGAGCCGAGCAGTACTTC. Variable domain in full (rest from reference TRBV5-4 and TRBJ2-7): ETGVTQSPTHLIKTRGQQVTLRCSSQSGHNTVSWYQQALGQGPQFIFQYYREEENGRGNFPPRFSGLQFPNYSSELNVNALELDDSALYLCASSLGTPGAEQYFGPGTRLTVT.